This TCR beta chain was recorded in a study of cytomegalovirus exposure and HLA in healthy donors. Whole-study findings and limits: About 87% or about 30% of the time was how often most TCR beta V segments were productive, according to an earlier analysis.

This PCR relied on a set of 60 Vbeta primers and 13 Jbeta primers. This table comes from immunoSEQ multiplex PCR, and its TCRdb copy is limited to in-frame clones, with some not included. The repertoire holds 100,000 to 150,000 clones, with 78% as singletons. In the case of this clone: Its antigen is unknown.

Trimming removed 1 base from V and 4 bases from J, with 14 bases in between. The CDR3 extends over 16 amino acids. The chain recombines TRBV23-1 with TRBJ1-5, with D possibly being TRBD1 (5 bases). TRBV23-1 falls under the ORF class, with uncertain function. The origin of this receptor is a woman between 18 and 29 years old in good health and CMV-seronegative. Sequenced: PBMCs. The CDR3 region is CASSQCGTNPNQPQHF. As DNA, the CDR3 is TGCGCCAGCAGTCAATGCGGGACTAATCCGAATCAGCCCCAGCATTTT.